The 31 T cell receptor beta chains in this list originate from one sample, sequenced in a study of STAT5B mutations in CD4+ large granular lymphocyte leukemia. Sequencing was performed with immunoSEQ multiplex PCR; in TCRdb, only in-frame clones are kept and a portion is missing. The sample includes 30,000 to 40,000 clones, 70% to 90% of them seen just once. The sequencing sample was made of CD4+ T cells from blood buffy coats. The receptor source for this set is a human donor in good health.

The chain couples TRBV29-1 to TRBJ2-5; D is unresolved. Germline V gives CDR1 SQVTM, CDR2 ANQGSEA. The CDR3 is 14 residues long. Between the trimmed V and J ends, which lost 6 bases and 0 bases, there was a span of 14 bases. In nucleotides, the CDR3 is TGCAGCGTCCCGTCCTGGGCGCACCAAGAGACCCAGTACTTC. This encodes CSVPSWAHQETQYF.

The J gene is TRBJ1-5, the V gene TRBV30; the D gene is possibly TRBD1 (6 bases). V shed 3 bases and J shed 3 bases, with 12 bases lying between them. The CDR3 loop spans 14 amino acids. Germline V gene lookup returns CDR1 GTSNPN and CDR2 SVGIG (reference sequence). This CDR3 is CAWRSRGHNQPQHF. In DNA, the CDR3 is TGTGCCTGGAGATCCAGGGGCCACAATCAGCCCCAGCATTTT.

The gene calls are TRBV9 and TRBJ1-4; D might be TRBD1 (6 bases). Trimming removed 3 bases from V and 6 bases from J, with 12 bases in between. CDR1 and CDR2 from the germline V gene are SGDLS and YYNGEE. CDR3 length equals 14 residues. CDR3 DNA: TGTGCCAGCAGCGGCCACAGGGTGGATGAAAAACTGTTTTTT. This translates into CASSGHRVDEKLFF.

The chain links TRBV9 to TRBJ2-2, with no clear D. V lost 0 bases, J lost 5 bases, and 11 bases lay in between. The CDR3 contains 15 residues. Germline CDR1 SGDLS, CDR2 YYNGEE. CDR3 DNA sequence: TGTGCCAGCAGCGTAGGTTCCCTAGAGACCGGGGAGCTGTTTTTT. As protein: CASSVGSLETGELFF. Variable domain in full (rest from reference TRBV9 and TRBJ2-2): DSGVTQTPKHLITATGQRVTLRCSPRSGDLSVYWYQQSLDQGLQFLIQYYNGEERAKGNILERFSAQQFPDLHSELNLSSLELGDSALYFCASSVGSLETGELFFGEGSRLTVL.

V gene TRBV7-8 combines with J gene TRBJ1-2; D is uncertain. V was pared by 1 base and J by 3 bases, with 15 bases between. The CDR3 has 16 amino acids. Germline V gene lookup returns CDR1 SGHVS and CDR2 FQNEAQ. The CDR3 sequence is CASSLGSFLADYGYTF. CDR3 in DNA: TGTGCCAGCAGCTTAGGGTCGTTCCTTGCGGACTATGGCTACACCTTC.

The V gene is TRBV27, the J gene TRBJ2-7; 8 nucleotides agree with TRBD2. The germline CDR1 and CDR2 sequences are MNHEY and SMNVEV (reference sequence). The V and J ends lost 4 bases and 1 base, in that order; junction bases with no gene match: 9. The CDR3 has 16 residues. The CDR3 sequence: CASSSGGGHPSYEQYF. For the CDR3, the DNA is TGTGCCAGCAGTTCGGGGGGGGGACACCCATCCTACGAGCAGTACTTC.

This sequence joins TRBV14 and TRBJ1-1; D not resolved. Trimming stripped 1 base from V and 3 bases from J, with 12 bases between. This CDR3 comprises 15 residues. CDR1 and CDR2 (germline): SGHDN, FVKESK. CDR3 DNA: TGTGCCAGCAGCCAAGTGTCCGTGCGAGACACTGAAGCTTTCTTT. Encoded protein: CASSQVSVRDTEAFF.

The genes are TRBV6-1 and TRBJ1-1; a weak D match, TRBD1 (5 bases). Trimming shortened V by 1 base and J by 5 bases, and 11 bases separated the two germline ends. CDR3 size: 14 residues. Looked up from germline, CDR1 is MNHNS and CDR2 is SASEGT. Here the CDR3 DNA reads TGTGCCAGCAGTGAAGTGAGGGGTGTGACTGAAGCTTTCTTT. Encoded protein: CASSEVRGVTEAFF.

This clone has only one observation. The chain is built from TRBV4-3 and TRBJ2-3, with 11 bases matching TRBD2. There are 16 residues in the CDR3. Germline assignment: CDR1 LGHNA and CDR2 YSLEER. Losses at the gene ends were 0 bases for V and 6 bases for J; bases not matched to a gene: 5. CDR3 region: CASSQDGSGGVDTQYF. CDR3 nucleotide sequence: TGCGCCAGCAGCCAAGACGGTAGCGGGGGGGTTGATACGCAGTATTTT.

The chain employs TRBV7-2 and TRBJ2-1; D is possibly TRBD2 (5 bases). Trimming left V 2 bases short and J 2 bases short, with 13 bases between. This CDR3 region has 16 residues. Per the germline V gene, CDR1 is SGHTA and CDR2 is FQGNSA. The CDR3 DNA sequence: TGTGCCAGCAGCTTAAACGGGGTAGCTACCTACAATGAGCAGTTCTTC. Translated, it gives CASSLNGVATYNEQFF.

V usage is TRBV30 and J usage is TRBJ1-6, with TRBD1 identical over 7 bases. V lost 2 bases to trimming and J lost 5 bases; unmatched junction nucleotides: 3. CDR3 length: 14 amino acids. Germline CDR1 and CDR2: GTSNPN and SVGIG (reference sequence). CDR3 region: CAWSRDSNNSPLHF. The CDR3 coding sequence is TGTGCCTGGAGTCGGGACAGCAATAATTCACCCCTCCACTTT.

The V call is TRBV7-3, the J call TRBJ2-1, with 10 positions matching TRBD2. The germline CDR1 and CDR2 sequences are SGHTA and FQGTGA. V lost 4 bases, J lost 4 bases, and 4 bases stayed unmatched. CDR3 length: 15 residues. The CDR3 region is CASSSLAGAYNEQFF. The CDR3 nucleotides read TGTGCCAGCAGCTCCCTAGCGGGAGCATACAATGAGCAGTTCTTC.

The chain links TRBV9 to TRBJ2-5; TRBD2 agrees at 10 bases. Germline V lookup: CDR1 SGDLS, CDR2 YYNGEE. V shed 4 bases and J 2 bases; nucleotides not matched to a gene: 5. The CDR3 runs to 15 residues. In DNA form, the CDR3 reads TGTGCCAGCAGCCGGACTAGCGGACGGCAAGAGACCCAGTACTTC. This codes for CASSRTSGRQETQYF. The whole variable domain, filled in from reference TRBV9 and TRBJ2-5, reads DSGVTQTPKHLITATGQRVTLRCSPRSGDLSVYWYQQSLDQGLQFLIQYYNGEERAKGNILERFSAQQFPDLHSELNLSSLELGDSALYFCASSRTSGRQETQYFGPGTRLLVL.

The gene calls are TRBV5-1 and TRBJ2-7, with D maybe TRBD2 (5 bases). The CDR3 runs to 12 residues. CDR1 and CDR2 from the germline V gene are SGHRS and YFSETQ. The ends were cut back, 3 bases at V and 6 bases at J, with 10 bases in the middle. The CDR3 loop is CASSSGNSEQYF. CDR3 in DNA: TGCGCCAGCAGCTCGGGGAACTCCGAGCAGTACTTC. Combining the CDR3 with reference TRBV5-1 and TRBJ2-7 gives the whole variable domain KAGVTQTPRYLIKTRGQQVTLSCSPISGHRSVSWYQQTPGQGLQFLFEYFSETQRNKGNFPGRFSGRQFSNSRSEMNVSTLELGDSALYLCASSSGNSEQYFGPGTRLTVT.

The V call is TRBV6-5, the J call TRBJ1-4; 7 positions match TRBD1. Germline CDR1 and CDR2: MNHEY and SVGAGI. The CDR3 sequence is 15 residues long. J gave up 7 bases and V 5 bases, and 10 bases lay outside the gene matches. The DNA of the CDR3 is TGTGCCAGCAGTCGGAAGGGGGCTGGGGTTGAAAAACTGTTTTTT. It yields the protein CASSRKGAGVEKLFF.

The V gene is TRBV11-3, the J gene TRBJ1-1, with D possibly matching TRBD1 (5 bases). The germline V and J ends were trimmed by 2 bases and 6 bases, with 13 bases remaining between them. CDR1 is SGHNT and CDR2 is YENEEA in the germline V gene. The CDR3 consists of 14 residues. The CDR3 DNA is TGTGCCAGCAGCTTAACTTGGGGACGTCCTGAAGCTTTCTTT. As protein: CASSLTWGRPEAFF.

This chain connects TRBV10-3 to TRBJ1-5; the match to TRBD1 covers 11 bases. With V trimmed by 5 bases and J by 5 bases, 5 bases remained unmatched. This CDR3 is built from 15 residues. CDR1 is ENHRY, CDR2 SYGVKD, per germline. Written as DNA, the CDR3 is TGTGCCATCAGTAAAGGACAGGGGGCTCATCAGCCCCAGCATTTT. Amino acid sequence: CAISKGQGAHQPQHF.

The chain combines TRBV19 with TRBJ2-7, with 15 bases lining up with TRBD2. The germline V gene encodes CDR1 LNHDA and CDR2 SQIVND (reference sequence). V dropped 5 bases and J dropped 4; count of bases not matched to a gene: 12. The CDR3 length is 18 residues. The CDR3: CASSPTPPGLAGGYEQYF. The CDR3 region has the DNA TGTGCCAGTAGTCCTACTCCGCCGGGACTAGCGGGAGGATACGAGCAGTACTTC.

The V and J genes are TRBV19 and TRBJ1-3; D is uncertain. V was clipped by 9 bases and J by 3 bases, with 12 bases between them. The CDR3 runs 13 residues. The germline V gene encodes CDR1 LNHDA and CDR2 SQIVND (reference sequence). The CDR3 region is CASQNIGGNTIYF. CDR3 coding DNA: TGTGCCAGCCAGAATATCGGTGGAAACACCATATATTTT.

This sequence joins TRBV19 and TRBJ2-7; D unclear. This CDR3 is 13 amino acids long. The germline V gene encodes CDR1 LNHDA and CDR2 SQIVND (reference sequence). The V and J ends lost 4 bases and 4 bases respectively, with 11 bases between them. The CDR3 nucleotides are TGTGCCAGTAGTACCCAATCCGGTTACGAGCAGTACTTC. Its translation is CASSTQSGYEQYF.

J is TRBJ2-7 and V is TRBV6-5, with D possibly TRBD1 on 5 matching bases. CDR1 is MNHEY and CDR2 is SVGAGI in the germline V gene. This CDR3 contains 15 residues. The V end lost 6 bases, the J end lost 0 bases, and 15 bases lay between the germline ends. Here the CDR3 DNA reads TGTGCCAGCAGACTCTGGTACAGGAGCTCCTACGAGCAGTACTTC. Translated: CASRLWYRSSYEQYF.

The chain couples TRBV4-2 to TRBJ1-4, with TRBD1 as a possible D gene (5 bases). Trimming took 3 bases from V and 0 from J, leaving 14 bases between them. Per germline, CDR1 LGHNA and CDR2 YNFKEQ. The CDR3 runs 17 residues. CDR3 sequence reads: CASSQGPPSATNEKLFF. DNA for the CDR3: TGTGCCAGCAGCCAGGGGCCTCCTTCGGCAACTAATGAAAAACTGTTTTTT.

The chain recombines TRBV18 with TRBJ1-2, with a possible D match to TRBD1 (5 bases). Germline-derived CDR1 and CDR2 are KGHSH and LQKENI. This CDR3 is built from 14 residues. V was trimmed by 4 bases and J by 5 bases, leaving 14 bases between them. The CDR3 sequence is CASSRREGQYGYTF. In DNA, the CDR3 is TGTGCCAGCTCACGTCGGGAGGGGCAGTATGGCTACACCTTC. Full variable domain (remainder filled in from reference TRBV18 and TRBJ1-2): NAGVMQNPRHLVRRRGQEARLRCSPMKGHSHVYWYRQLPEEGLKFMVYLQKENIIDESGMPKERFSAEFPKEGPSILRIQQVVRGDSAAYFCASSRREGQYGYTFGSGTRLTVV.

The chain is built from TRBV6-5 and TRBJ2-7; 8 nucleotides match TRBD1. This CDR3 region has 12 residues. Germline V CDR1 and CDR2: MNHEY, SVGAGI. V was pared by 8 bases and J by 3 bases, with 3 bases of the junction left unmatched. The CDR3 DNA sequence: TGTGCCAGCGCCAGGGGGCACTACGAGCAGTACTTC. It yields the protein CASARGHYEQYF.

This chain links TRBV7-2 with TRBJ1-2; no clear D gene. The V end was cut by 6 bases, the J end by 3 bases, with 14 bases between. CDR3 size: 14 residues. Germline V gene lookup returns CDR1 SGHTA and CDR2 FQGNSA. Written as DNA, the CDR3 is TGTGCCAGCAGTTCCCCATGGGCTCACTATGGCTACACCTTC. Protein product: CASSSPWAHYGYTF.

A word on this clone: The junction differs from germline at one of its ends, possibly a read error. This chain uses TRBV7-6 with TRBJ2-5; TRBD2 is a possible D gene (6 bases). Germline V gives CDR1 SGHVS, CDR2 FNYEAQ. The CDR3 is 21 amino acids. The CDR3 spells CASSLGFFHRVWGRSQEAQYF. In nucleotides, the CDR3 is TGTGCCAGCAGCTTAGGCTTTTTCCACCGCGTTTGGGGGAGGTCCCAAGAGGCCCAGTACTTC. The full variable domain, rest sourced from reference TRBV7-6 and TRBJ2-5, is GAGVSQSPRYKVTKRGQDVALRCDPISGHVSLYWYRQALGQGPEFLTYFNYEAQQDKSGLPNDRFSAERPEGSISTLTIQRTEQRDSAMYRCASSLGFFHRVWGRSQEAQYFGPGTRLLVL.

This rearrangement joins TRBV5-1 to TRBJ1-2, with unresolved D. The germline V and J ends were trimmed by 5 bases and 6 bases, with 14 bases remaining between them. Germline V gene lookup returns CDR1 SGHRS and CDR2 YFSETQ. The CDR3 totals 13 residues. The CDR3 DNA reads TGCGCCAGCAGTTCCCGGGGTGGGAATGGCTACACCTTC. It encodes CASSSRGGNGYTF. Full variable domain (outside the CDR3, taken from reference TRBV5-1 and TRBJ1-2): KAGVTQTPRYLIKTRGQQVTLSCSPISGHRSVSWYQQTPGQGLQFLFEYFSETQRNKGNFPGRFSGRQFSNSRSEMNVSTLELGDSALYLCASSSRGGNGYTFGSGTRLTVV.

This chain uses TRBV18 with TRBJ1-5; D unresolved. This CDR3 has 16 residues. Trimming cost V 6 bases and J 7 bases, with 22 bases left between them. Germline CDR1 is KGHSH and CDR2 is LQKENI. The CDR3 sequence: CASSREGQALGQPQHF. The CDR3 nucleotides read TGTGCCAGCTCGCGGGAAGGGCAGGCCCTAGGGCAGCCCCAGCATTTT.

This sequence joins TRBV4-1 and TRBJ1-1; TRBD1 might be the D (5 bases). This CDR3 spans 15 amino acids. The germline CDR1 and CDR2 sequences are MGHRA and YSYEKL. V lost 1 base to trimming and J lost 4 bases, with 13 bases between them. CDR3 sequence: CASSQGTRAGTEAFF. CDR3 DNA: TGCGCCAGCAGCCAAGGGACCAGGGCGGGCACTGAAGCTTTCTTT.

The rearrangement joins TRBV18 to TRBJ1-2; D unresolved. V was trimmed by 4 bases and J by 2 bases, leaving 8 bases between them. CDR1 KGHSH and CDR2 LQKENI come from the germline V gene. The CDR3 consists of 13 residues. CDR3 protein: CASSRDINYGYTF. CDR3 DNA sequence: TGTGCCAGCTCACGGGATATAAACTATGGCTACACCTTC. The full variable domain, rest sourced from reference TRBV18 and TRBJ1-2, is NAGVMQNPRHLVRRRGQEARLRCSPMKGHSHVYWYRQLPEEGLKFMVYLQKENIIDESGMPKERFSAEFPKEGPSILRIQQVVRGDSAAYFCASSRDINYGYTFGSGTRLTVV.

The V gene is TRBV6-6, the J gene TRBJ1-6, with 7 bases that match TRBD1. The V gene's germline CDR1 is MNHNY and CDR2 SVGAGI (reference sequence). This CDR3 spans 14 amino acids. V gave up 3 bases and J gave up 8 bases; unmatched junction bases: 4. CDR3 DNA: TGTGCCAGCAGTTATGGACAGGTAGATTCACCCCTCCACTTT. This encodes CASSYGQVDSPLHF.